The subject of this entry is one TCR beta chain. This clonotype was seen a few times. Its antigen remains unidentified. Qualities for individual bases were not recorded, and no much larger clone is one base off. V and J are truncated by 1 base and 6 bases respectively, leaving an intervening sequence of 10 bases. Per the germline V gene, MGHRA is the CDR1 and YSYEKL is the CDR2. Taken from cysteine to phenylalanine, the CDR3 has 13 residues. The read is trimmed to its CDR3 DNA, 39 bases read in frame from base 1. These data come from a study of early T cells in non-severe SARS-CoV-2 infection (dated by TCRdb to the early 2020s). For the wider study: Because TCR sequencing relied on bulk RNA taken from unsorted whole blood, pairing of alpha and beta chains was not possible.

Receptor amplification or capture employed 5' RACE. Sequencing was performed on a NextSeq 500. Unique molecular identifiers were attached to individual cDNA molecules in the TCR library protocol so that sequencing error and PCR bias could be corrected. Both TCR alpha and beta chains were sequenced, and tight co-correlation was observed between alpha and beta sequence abundances in each sample. Concerning the study's data processing: Decombinator V4 was used to perform V gene, J gene and CDR3 annotation of TCR sequences. Expanded TCRs were defined as changing significantly between any two time points under a Poisson model with p below 0.0001. TCR abundances were normalised to the total number of TCRs sequenced per sample and expressed as counts per million. MAIT TCRs were defined by TRAV1-2 paired with TRAJ12, TRAJ20 or TRAJ33, and iNKT TCRs by TRAV10 paired with TRAJ18. VDJdb, accessed 1 November 2021, was searched for CMV, EBV and SARS-CoV-2 annotated TCRs, excluding TCRs annotated for multiple antigens. TCRdb handled the public reads itself, with Q25 trimming in fastp and clone calling in MiXCR, and kept productive beta chains. Duplicate CDR3 protein sequences are folded into a single record with the most common DNA and genes. TCRdb assigned the V and J calls; the authors' analysis was not used. Recorded for this sample are 70,000 to 85,000 distinct CDR3 sequences; 13% of them occurred a single time. Approximately 6% of the sample comes from the top ten.

Results and caveats for the whole study, not just this receptor: VDJdb matching was skewed toward anti-spike CD8 responses, so virus-specific expansions were likely underestimated and private and CD4 specificities were missed.

Set within a cohort of healthcare workers in London, UK, this nested case-control study involved weekly PCR testing of nasopharyngeal swabs along with blood sampling. Healthcare workers were recruited between 23 and 31 March 2020, during the week of the UK lockdown, and were followed weekly for up to 16 weeks. Sequenced material: whole blood. The chain uses TRBV4-1 and TRBJ2-7; matching of 5 bases hints at TRBD1 as the D gene. This sequence originates from an adult who was a healthcare worker with PCR-confirmed SARS-CoV-2 infection or an uninfected control (not recorded which). This receptor carries the CDR3 CASSQVRAAEQYF. Read as DNA, the sequence is TGCGCCAGCAGCCAAGTCAGGGCGGCCGAGCAGTACTTC.